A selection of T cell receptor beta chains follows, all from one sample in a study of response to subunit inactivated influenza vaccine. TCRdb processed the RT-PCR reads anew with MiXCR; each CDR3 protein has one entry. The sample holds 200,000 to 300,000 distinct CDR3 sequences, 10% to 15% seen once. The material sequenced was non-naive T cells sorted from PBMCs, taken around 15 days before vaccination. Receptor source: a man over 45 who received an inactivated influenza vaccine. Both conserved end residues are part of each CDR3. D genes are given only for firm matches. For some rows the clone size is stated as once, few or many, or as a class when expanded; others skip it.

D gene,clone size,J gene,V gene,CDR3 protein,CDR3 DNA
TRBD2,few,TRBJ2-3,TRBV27,CASSIGTSGRADTQYF,TGTGCCAGCAGCATCGGGACTAGCGGGAGGGCAGATACGCAGTATTTT
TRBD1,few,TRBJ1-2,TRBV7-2,CASSSTGVVGGYTF,TGTGCCAGCAGCTCTACAGGGGTGGTGGGTGGCTACACCTTC
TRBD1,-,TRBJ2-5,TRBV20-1,CSAPAPGQGSETQYF,TGCAGTGCGCCGGCTCCGGGACAGGGTTCAGAGACCCAGTACTTC
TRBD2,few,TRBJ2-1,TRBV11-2,CASSLAQTSGMGKQFF,TGTGCCAGCAGCTTAGCCCAGACTAGCGGGATGGGCAAGCAGTTCTTC
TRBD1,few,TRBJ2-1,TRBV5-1,CASSGQGAGNEQFF,TGCGCCAGCAGCGGACAGGGGGCGGGGAATGAGCAGTTCTTC
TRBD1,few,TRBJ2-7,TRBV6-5,CASSYRGQGNEQYF,TGTGCCAGCAGTTACAGGGGACAGGGAAACGAGCAGTACTTC
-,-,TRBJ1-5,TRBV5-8,CASSLVPGYQPQHF,TGTGCCAGCAGCTTGGTCCCAGGGTATCAGCCCCAGCATTTT
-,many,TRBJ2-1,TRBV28,CASSPPWDNEQFF,TGTGCCAGCAGTCCCCCTTGGGACAATGAGCAGTTCTTC
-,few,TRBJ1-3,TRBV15,CATSRGGSPSNTIYF,TGTGCCACCAGCAGAGGGGGAAGTCCATCAAACACCATATATTTT
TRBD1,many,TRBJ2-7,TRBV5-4,CASSPGQAELYEQYF,TGTGCCAGCAGCCCTGGACAGGCTGAGCTCTACGAGCAGTACTTC
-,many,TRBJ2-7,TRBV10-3,CATKGGTTIYEQYF,TGTGCCACCAAGGGCGGGACAACCATCTACGAGCAGTACTTC
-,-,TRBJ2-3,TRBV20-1,CSAPDERAQYF,TGCAGTGCTCCTGACGAAAGGGCGCAGTATTTT
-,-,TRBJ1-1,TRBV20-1,CSARWPGLDEAFF,TGCAGTGCGAGGTGGCCGGGACTAGATGAAGCTTTCTTT
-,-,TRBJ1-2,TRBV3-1,CASSQELGKGYTF,TGTGCCAGCAGCCAAGAACTGGGAAAAGGCTACACCTTC
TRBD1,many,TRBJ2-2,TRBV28,CASSTGDTGWDTGELFF,TGTGCCAGCAGTACAGGGGATACGGGATGGGACACCGGGGAGCTGTTTTTT
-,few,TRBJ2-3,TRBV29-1,CSVGLRNTDTQYF,TGCAGCGTTGGACTGCGTAACACAGATACGCAGTATTTT
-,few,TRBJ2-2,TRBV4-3,CASSQAASLTGELFF,TGCGCCAGCAGCCAAGCGGCCAGCCTCACCGGGGAGCTGTTTTTT
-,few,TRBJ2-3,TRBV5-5,CASSPETAVSLNTQYF,TGTGCCAGCAGCCCAGAGACCGCCGTGTCGTTAAATACGCAGTATTTT
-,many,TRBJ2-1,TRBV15,CATSRGGGYNEQFF,TGTGCCACCAGCAGAGGCGGCGGTTACAATGAGCAGTTCTTC
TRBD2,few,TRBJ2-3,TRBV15,CATSRGGTSGFTDTQYF,TGTGCCACCAGCAGAGGAGGGACTAGCGGTTTCACAGATACGCAGTATTTT
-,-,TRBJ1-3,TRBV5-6,CASSPGLRTDYGNTIYF,TGTGCCAGCAGCCCCGGGTTGAGGACAGACTATGGAAACACCATATATTTT
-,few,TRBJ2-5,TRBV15,CATSRGQGGMIETQYF,TGTGCCACCAGCAGAGGGCAGGGTGGGATGATTGAGACCCAGTACTTC
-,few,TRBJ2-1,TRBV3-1,CASSQELDPPPGSERPSYNEQFF,TGTGCCAGCAGCCAAGAGCTAGACCCCCCGCCTGGGTCAGAAAGGCCGTCGTACAATGAGCAGTTCTTC
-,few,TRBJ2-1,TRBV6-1,CASSDEGPGKLQFF,TGTGCCAGCAGCGATGAGGGTCCAGGGAAGTTGCAGTTCTTC
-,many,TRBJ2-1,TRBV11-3,CASSLVGTSSYNEQFF,TGTGCCAGCAGCTTAGTTGGCACTAGCTCCTACAATGAGCAGTTCTTC
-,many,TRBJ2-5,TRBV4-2,CASSPDRQETQYF,TGTGCCAGCAGCCCCGATCGACAGGAGACCCAGTACTTC
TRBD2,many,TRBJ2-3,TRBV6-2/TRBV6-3,CASSYSTSGRESTDTQYF,TGTGCCAGCAGTTACTCGACTAGCGGGAGGGAAAGCACAGATACGCAGTATTTT
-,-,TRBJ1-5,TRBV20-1,CSASNDYNQPQHF,TGCAGTGCTAGTAATGATTACAATCAGCCCCAGCATTTT
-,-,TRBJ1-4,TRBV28,CASSSPGRGSNEKLFF,TGTGCCAGCAGTTCCCCCGGCAGGGGAAGTAATGAAAAACTGTTTTTT
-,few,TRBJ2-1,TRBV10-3,CAISENDNEQFF,TGTGCCATCAGTGAGAATGACAATGAGCAGTTCTTC
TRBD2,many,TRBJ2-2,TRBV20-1,CSAPRTSAVTGELFF,TGCAGTGCCCCGCGGACTAGCGCCGTCACCGGGGAGCTGTTTTTT
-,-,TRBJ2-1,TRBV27,CASSLTSESSYNEQFF,TGTGCCAGCAGTTTAACCAGCGAGAGCTCCTACAATGAGCAGTTCTTC
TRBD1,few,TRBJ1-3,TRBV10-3,CASTGGTGNTIYF,TGTGCCAGCACAGGGGGCACTGGAAACACCATATATTTT
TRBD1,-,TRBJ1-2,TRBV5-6,CASRSGGDYGYTF,TGTGCCAGCAGATCAGGGGGAGACTATGGCTACACCTTC
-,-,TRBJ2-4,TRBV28,CASSLSVGLDIQYF,TGTGCCAGCAGTTTATCCGTCGGGTTGGACATTCAGTACTTC
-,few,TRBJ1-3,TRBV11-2,CASSLDADRAGNTIYF,TGTGCCAGCAGCTTAGACGCGGATAGGGCTGGAAACACCATATATTTT
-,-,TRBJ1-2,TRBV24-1,CATSDLAGYGYTF,TGTGCCACCAGTGACCTTGCTGGGTATGGCTACACCTTC
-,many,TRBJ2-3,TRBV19,CASSFSSTTDTQYF,TGTGCCAGTAGTTTTTCTAGCACCACAGATACGCAGTATTTT
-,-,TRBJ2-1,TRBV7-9,CASSLPQSEQFF,TGTGCCAGCAGCTTACCCCAGTCTGAGCAGTTCTTC
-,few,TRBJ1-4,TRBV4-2,CASSQGLQKYNEKLFF,TGTGCCAGCAGCCAAGGTTTACAGAAGTATAATGAAAAACTGTTTTTT
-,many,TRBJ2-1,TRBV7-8,CASTYVGSNEQFF,TGTGCCAGCACCTACGTCGGCAGCAATGAGCAGTTCTTC
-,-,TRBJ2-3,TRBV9,CASSDRQGTDTQYF,TGTGCCAGCAGCGATCGACAGGGCACAGATACGCAGTATTTT
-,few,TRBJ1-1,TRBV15,CATSRGLSGTEAFF,TGTGCCACCAGCAGAGGCCTGTCTGGCACTGAAGCTTTCTTT
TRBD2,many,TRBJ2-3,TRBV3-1,CASSYTSAGGGTDTQYF,TGTGCCAGCAGCTATACAAGTGCGGGGGGCGGCACAGATACGCAGTATTTT
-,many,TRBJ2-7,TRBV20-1,CSALGQRYEQYF,TGCAGTGCCCTCGGACAGAGGTACGAGCAGTACTTC
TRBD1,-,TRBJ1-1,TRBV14,CASSHYQGTVNTEAFF,TGTGCCAGCAGCCACTACCAAGGGACAGTCAACACTGAAGCTTTCTTT
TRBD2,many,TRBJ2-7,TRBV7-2,CASSPGLAGVEQYF,TGTGCCAGCAGCCCGGGACTAGCGGGAGTTGAGCAGTACTTC
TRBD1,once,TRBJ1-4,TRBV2,CASSGTGKREKLFF,TGTGCCAGCAGTGGGACAGGAAAACGAGAAAAACTGTTTTTT
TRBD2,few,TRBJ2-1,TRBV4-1,CASSQDVRGGHGEQFF,TGCGCCAGCAGCCAAGATGTGCGGGGGGGCCACGGTGAGCAGTTCTTC
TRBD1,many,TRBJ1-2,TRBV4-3,CASSQDSRGTYGYTF,TGCGCCAGCAGCCAAGACAGCAGGGGGACCTATGGCTACACCTTC
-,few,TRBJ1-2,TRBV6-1,CASSATGQSRFGYTF,TGTGCCAGCAGTGCTACAGGGCAAAGCCGGTTTGGCTACACCTTC